Described below is a single TCR beta chain sequence and its context. Its target is not known. In the original workflow: Filtering of immunoSEQ junctional sequences could not match full-length read filtering. The table came from immunoSEQ multiplex PCR; TCRdb's copy has only in-frame clones and leaves some out. Clone size and the V and J calls come from that table; the DNA yielded D and trimming. The sample includes about 1 million clones, 65% to 75% of them seen just once. CD4+ cells underwent separation, giving CD45RA+ naive and CD45RA-negative memory subsets. This CDR3 has 12 amino acids. Per germline, CDR1 SQVTM and CDR2 ANQGSEA. V lost 8 bases to trimming and J lost 6 bases; unmatched junction nucleotides: 8. This specimen comes from a study of shared clonotypes between healthy human individuals. Study-wide results and limits: The study found about 5% of naive CD4 clonotypes shared across several donors.

This chain uses TRBV29-1 with TRBJ1-1; 8 bases are a match to TRBD1. The TCR originated in a man younger than 30 in good health. Sequences were obtained from memory CD4+ T cells sorted from blood. Specified subset: CD45RA-negative fraction. The DNA for the CDR3 is TGCAGCACAGGACAGGGTCCGCCTGAAGCTTTCTTT. It translates to CSTGQGPPEAFF.